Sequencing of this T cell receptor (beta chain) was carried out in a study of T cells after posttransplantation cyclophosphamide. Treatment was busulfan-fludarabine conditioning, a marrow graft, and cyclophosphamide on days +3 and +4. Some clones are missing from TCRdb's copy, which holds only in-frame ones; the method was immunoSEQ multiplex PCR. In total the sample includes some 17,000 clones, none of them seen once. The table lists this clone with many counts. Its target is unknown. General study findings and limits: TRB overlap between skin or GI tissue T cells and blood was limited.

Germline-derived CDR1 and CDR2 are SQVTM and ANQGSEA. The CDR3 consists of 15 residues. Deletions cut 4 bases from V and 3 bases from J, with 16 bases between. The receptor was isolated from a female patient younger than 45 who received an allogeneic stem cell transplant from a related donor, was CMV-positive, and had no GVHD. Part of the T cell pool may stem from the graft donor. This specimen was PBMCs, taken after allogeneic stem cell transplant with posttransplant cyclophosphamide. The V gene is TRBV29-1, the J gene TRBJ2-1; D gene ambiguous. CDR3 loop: CSVVVRWQDYNEQFF. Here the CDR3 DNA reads TGCAGCGTTGTCGTTCGGTGGCAGGACTACAATGAGCAGTTCTTC.